This TCR beta chain was captured in a study of T cells in localized non-small cell lung cancer. Study-level points and caveats: It was uninvolved adjacent lung that showed the highest T cell clonality, exceeding tumor. Researchers found a median roughly 56 of the top 100 tumor clones in adjacent lung. Because researchers sequenced only one region of the tumor, heterogeneity is still possible.

The trim removed 4 bases at V and 8 bases at J, leaving 10 bases unmatched. The CDR3 loop spans 15 amino acids. CDR1 and CDR2 from the germline V gene are SEHNR and FQNEAQ (reference sequence). As to this clone: Antigen: not known.

Sequencing was performed with immunoSEQ multiplex PCR; in TCRdb, only in-frame clones are kept and a portion is missing. The table shows around 26,000 clones, with less than 95% occurring only once. This rearrangement joins TRBV7-9 to TRBJ1-4; 7 positions match TRBD1. The receptor was derived from a woman aged 35 to 75 with stage I lung adenocarcinoma. Sequenced material: peripheral blood, taken before any cancer treatment. The CDR3 is CASSSGDRNEEKLFF. CDR3 nucleotide sequence: TGTGCCAGCAGCTCTGGGGACAGAAATGAAGAAAAACTGTTTTTT. The full variable domain, with the rest looked up from reference TRBV7-9 and TRBJ1-4, is DTGVSQNPRHKITKRGQNVTFRCDPISEHNRLYWYRQTLGQGPEFLTYFQNEAQLEKSRLLSDRFSAERPKGSFSTLEIQRTEQGDSAMYLCASSSGDRNEEKLFFGSGTQLSVL.